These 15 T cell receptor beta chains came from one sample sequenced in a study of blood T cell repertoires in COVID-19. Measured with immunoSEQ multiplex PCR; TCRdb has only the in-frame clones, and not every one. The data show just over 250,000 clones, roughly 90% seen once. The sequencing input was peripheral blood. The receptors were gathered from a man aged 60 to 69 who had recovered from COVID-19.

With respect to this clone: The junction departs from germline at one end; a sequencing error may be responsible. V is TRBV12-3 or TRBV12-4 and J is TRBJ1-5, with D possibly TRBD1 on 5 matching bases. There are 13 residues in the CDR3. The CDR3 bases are TGTGCCAGCAGTCCAGACAGCACTCAGCCCCAGCATTTT. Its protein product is CASSPDSTQPQHF.

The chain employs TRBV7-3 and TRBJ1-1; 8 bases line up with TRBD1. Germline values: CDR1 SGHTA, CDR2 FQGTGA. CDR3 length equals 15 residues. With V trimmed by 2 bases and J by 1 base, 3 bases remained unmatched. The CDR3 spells CASSLDRGGNTEAFF. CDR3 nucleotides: TGTGCCAGCAGCTTAGACAGGGGAGGGAACACTGAAGCTTTCTTT. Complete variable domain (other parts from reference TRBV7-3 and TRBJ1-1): GAGVSQTPSNKVTEKGKYVELRCDPISGHTALYWYRQSLGQGPEFLIYFQGTGAADDSGLPNDRFFAVRPEGSVSTLKIQRTERGDSAVYLCASSLDRGGNTEAFFGQGTRLTVV.

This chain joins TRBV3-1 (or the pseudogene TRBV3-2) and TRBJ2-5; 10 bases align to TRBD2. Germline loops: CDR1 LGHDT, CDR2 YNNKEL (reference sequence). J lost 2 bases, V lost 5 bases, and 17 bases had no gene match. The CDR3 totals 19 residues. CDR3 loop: CASSDRLIAGGILQETQYF. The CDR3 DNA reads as TGTGCCAGCAGCGACCGCCTGATAGCGGGGGGCATTTTACAAGAGACCCAGTACTTC.

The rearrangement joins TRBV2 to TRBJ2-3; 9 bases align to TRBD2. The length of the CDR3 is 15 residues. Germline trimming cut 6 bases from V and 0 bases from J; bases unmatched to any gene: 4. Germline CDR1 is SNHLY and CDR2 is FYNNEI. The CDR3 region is CASRGLASSTDTQYF. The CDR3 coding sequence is TGTGCCAGCAGGGGACTAGCCTCTAGCACAGATACGCAGTATTTT.

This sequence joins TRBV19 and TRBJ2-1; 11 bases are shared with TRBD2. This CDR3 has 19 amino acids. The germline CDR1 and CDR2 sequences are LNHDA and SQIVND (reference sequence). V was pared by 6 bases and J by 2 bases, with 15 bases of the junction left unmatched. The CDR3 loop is CASRRKLAGEGITYNEQFF. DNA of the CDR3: TGTGCCAGTAGACGAAAACTAGCGGGGGAAGGAATAACCTACAATGAGCAGTTCTTC.

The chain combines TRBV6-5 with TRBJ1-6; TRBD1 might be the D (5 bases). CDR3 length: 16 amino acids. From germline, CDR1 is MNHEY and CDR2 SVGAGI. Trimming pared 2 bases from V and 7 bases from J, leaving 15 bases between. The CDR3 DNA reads TGTGCCAGCAGTTACACACCCAGGGTTTCCAATTCACCCCTCCACTTT. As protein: CASSYTPRVSNSPLHF.

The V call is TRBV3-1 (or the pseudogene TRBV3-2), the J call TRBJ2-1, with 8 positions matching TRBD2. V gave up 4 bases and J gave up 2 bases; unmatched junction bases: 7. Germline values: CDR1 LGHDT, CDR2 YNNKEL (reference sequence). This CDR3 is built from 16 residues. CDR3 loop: CASSPPAGLAYNEQFF. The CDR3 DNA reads TGTGCCAGCAGCCCTCCGGCGGGACTAGCCTACAATGAGCAGTTCTTC.

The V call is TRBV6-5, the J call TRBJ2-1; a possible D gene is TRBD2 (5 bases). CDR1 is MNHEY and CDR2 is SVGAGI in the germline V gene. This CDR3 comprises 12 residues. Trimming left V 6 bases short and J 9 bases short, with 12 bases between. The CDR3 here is CASSSYGIEQFF. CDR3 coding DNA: TGTGCCAGCAGCTCATACGGGATTGAGCAGTTCTTC.

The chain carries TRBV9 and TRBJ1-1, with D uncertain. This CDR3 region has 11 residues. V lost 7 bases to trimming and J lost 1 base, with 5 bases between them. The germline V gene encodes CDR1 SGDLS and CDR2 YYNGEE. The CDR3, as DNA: TGTGCCAGCGGAGGGAACACTGAAGCTTTCTTT. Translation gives CASGGNTEAFF.

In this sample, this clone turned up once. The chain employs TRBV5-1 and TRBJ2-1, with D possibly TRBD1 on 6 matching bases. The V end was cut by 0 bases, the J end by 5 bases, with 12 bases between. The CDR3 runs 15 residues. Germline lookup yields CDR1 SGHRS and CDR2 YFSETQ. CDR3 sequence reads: CASSLEPGANNEQFF. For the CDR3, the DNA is TGCGCCAGCAGCTTGGAGCCAGGGGCAAACAATGAGCAGTTCTTC.

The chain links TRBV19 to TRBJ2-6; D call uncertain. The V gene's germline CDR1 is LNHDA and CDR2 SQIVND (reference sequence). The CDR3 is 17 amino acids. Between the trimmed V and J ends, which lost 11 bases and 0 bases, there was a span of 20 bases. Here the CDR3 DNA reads TGTGCCGCCGCGTCTACCCTAGTGGGCTCTGGGGCCAACGTCCTGACTTTC. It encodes CAAASTLVGSGANVLTF. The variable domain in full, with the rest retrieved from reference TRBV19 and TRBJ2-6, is DGGITQSPKYLFRKEGQNVTLSCEQNLNHDAMYWYRQDPGQGLRLIYYSQIVNDFQKGDIAEGYSVSREKKESFPLTVTSAQKNPTAFYLCAAASTLVGSGANVLTFGAGSRLTVL.

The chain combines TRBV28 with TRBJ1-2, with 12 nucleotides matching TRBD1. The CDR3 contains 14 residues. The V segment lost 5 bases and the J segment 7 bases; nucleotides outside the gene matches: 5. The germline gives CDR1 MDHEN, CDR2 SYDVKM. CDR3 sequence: CASSRDRGRFGYTF. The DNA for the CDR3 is TGTGCCAGCAGTAGGGACAGGGGGCGGTTTGGCTACACCTTC.

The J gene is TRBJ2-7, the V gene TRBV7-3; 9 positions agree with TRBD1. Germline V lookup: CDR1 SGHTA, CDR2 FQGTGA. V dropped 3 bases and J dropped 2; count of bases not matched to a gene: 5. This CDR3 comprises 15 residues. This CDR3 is CASSFTGGPPYEQYF. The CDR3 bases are TGTGCCAGCAGCTTTACAGGGGGCCCCCCCTACGAGCAGTACTTC.

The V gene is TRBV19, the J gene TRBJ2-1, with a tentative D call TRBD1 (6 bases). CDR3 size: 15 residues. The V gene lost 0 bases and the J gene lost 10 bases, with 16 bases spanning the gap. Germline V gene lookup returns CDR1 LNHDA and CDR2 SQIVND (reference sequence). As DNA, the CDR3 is TGTGCCAGTAGTATAGATTCGGGCAGGGGTCGAGAGCAGTTCTTC. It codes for CASSIDSGRGREQFF.

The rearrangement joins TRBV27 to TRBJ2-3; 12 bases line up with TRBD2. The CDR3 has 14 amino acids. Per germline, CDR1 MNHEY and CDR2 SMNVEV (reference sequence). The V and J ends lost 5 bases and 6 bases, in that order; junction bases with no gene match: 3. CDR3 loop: CASSPGLAGDTQYF. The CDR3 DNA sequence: TGTGCCAGCAGTCCCGGACTAGCGGGGGATACGCAGTATTTT.